This T cell receptor (beta chain) was observed in a study of vaccination and CD4 T cells after COVID-19. Stated treatment: roughly 10-day PBMC culture with coronavirus spike peptide pools or control peptides (ViraFEST assay). Whole-study results and caveats: Clonotypes reactive to SARS-CoV-2 had a median that went up from 21 to 38, but not significantly. Looking at convalescent patients, 304 of their 307 vaccine-specific clones were spike mono-reactive. Looking at convalescent patients, a median around 89% of reactive clones were present only post-vaccination.

The CDR3 totals 12 residues. The germline V gene encodes CDR1 MNHEY and CDR2 SMNVEV (reference sequence). V was cut by 4 bases and J by 8 bases, with 11 bases left in between. Sequenced with the Oncomine TCR Beta short-read assay was DNA taken from cultured CD4+ T cells. Using the QIAamp micro DNA kit, genomic DNA was extracted from the CD4+ T cells that had been cultured. TCRdb reprocessed the PCR reads with MiXCR, giving one entry per CDR3 protein. This sample has 10,000 to 15,000 distinct CDR3 sequences; 56% occur once, and the top ten carry roughly 15%. Turning to this clonotype: As yet, its antigen is unknown.

The V call is TRBV27, the J call TRBJ1-2, with no clear D. The sample was CD4+ T cells from blood, cultured in vitro. This clonotype originated in a human donor who had recovered from COVID-19. The CDR3 region has the DNA TGTGCCAGCAGTTCAACAGTCGGGGGCTACACCTTC. This codes for CASSSTVGGYTF.